Below are 8 T cell receptor beta chains sequenced from a single sample in a study of OX40 agonist ivuxolimab in advanced cancers. Repertoires were generated with immunoSEQ multiplex PCR, while TCRdb's copy carries only in-frame clones and drops some. The sample carries around 65,000 clones, around 90% recorded once. Specimen: CD4+ or CD8+ T cells sorted from blood, collected in a trial of the OX40 agonist ivuxolimab. These receptors were collected from an adult with an advanced solid tumor such as melanoma, head and neck, liver or kidney cancer.

The V and J genes are TRBV5-4 and TRBJ1-3; no firm D call. Germline V gene sequence: CDR1 SGHNT, CDR2 YYREEE (reference sequence). V lost 0 bases to trimming and J lost 0 bases, with 7 bases between them. This CDR3 is 15 amino acids long. The CDR3 DNA reads TGTGCCAGCAGCTTGGATTTGGACTCTGGAAACACCATATATTTT. This codes for CASSLDLDSGNTIYF.

The chain uses TRBV4-2 and TRBJ1-4, with 7 bases lining up with TRBD1. Germline assignment: CDR1 LGHNA and CDR2 YNFKEQ. J lost 8 bases, V lost 4 bases, and 16 bases had no gene match. The CDR3 runs to 17 residues. For the CDR3, the DNA is TGTGCCAGCAGCCCGACGGGACCCACAGGGGCATTGGAAAAACTGTTTTTT. It specifies CASSPTGPTGALEKLFF.

In DNA form, the CDR3 reads TGTGCCAGCAGCTTAGCTGGGGGCGCCTTCGGGTCAGACTCTGGGGCCAACGTCCTGACTTTC. Translating gives CASSLAGGAFGSDSGANVLTF. J is TRBJ2-6 and V is TRBV7-8; a possible D gene is TRBD1 (6 bases). With 0 bases removed from V and 0 bases from J, the gap between germline ends came to 21 bases. Looked up from germline, CDR1 is SGHVS and CDR2 is FQNEAQ. This CDR3 is 21 amino acids long.

As DNA, the CDR3 is TGTGCCAGCCCCCATGGACTGGCTGTCGAGCAGTACTTC. Translation: CASPHGLAVEQYF. This rearrangement joins TRBV27 to TRBJ2-5; maybe TRBD2 (5 bases). TRBJ2-7 explains the end of the DNA better; the J call may be wrong. The germline V gene encodes CDR1 MNHEY and CDR2 SMNVEV (reference sequence). The CDR3 is made up of 13 amino acids.

This clone was picked up a small number of times. The chain carries TRBV9 and TRBJ2-5; perhaps TRBD2 as D (5 bases). The CDR3 consists of 13 residues. Germline CDR1 is SGDLS and CDR2 is YYNGEE. The germline V and J ends were trimmed by 2 bases and 4 bases, with 9 bases remaining between them. DNA of the CDR3: TGTGCCAGCAGCGTTGGGCGGGTAGAGACCCAGTACTTC. Amino acid sequence: CASSVGRVETQYF.

V and J are TRBV18 and TRBJ2-6; the match to TRBD1 covers 8 bases. Germline V gene data show CDR1 as KGHSH and CDR2 as LQKENI. This CDR3 is built from 19 residues. Trimming cost V 6 bases and J 0 bases; bases outside gene matches: 13. CDR3 residues: CASSYPQGVTTSGANVLTF. As DNA, the CDR3 is TGTGCCAGCTCCTACCCACAGGGGGTTACAACCTCTGGGGCCAACGTCCTGACTTTC.

The J gene is TRBJ2-5, the V gene TRBV11-2; 8 bases line up with TRBD1. V dropped 5 bases and J dropped 1; count of bases not matched to a gene: 12. The CDR3 totals 17 residues. CDR1 and CDR2 (germline): SGHAT, FQNNGV. CDR3 coding DNA: TGTGCCAGCAGCCCCCGCCCGCGACAGGGGCTCCAAGAGACCCAGTACTTC. Its translation: CASSPRPRQGLQETQYF. Looking up the rest from reference TRBV11-2 and TRBJ2-5 gives the full variable domain: EAGVAQSPRYKIIEKRQSVAFWCNPISGHATLYWYQQILGQGPKLLIQFQNNGVVDDSQLPKDRFSAERLKGVDSTLKIQPAKLEDSAVYLCASSPRPRQGLQETQYFGPGTRLLVL.

The V call is TRBV7-2, the J call TRBJ2-2, with TRBD1 matching over 8 bases. V lost 5 bases to trimming and J lost 4 bases; unmatched junction nucleotides: 6. The CDR3 is 15 residues long. Germline loops: CDR1 SGHTA, CDR2 FQGNSA. The CDR3 DNA sequence: TGTGCCAGCAGCGTGGACAGGGCAGCCACCGGGGAGCTGTTTTTT. Encoded protein: CASSVDRAATGELFF.